This T cell receptor beta chain was retrieved from a study of PD-1 blockade in classical Hodgkin lymphoma. In the study overall: The nivolumab dose that patients received was 3 mg/kg, given intravenously every 2 weeks. Whole-study results and caveats: What drove the repertoire differences, possibly disease activity or prior therapy, has not been defined. Before treatment, complete responders showed about the same diversity as newly diagnosed patients.

The CDR3 is 12 residues long. The V and J ends lost 1 base and 11 bases respectively, with 11 bases between them. Germline V gene data show CDR1 as MGHRA and CDR2 as YSYEKL. Using immunoSEQ multiplex PCR, the repertoire was profiled, and TCRdb retains in-frame clones only, with some absent. Seen here are more than 140,000 clones, less than 80% observed once, and the top ten hold roughly a tenth. This clone was picked up a small number of times. Its antigen is still unknown. With no exception, relapse followed autologous stem cell transplantation in all patients, and brentuximab vedotin exposure varied. Best responses fell into complete response, partial response or progressive disease.

V usage is TRBV4-1 and J usage is TRBJ1-1, with D perhaps TRBD1 (6 bases). The sample consisted of peripheral blood mononuclear cells (PBMCs), taken before the second cycle of nivolumab. The TCR sequence derives from a human donor with classical Hodgkin lymphoma. CDR3 nucleotide sequence: TGCGCCAGCAGCCAAGTTGATCAGGGGGCTTTCTTT. Protein product: CASSQVDQGAFF.